The clone carrying this TCR beta chain appeared a single time. Germline lookup yields CDR1 KGHSH and CDR2 LQKENI. The V and J ends lost 3 bases and 0 bases, in that order; junction bases with no gene match: 5. This CDR3 is built from 17 residues. The method was immunoSEQ multiplex PCR; TCRdb's version includes in-frame clones alone and lacks a portion of them. Of fewer than 100,000 clones listed, roughly 93% are singletons. The source of the sample is a study of human versus mouse CDR3 diversity and MHC coevolution. Whole-study context: Between roughly 5.5 x 10^6 and 1.8 x 10^7 valid reads came from each sample.

The TCR comes from a person between 25 and 75 years old in good health. The chain recombines TRBV18 with TRBJ1-3; TRBD1 matches at 10 bases. The sample consisted of naive CD4+ T cells from blood. Documented subset: CD45RO-negative CD62L-positive naive CD4 T cells. The CDR3 spells CASSPTGTGDSGNTIYF. CDR3 coding DNA: TGTGCCAGCTCACCCACCGGGACAGGGGACTCTGGAAACACCATATATTTT.